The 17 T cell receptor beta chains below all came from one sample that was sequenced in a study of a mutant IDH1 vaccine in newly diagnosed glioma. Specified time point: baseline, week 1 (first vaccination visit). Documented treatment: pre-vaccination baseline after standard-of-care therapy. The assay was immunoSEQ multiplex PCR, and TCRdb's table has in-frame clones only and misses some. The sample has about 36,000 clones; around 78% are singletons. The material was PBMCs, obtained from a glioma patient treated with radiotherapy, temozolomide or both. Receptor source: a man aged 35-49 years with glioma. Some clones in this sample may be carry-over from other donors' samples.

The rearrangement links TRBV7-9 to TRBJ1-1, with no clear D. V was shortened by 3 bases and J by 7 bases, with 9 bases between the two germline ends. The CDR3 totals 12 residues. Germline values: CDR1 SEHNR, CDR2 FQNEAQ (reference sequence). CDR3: CASSFGPSEAFF. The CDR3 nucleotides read TGTGCCAGCAGCTTCGGTCCGAGTGAAGCTTTCTTT. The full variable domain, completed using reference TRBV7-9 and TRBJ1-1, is DTGVSQNPRHKITKRGQNVTFRCDPISEHNRLYWYRQTLGQGPEFLTYFQNEAQLEKSRLLSDRFSAERPKGSFSTLEIQRTEQGDSAMYLCASSFGPSEAFFGQGTRLTVV.

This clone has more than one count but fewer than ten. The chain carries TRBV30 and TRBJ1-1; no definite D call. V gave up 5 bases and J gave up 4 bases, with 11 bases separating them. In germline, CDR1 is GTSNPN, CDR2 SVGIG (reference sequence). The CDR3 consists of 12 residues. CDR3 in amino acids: CAWDRRGTEAFF. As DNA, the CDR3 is TGTGCCTGGGATCGTCGGGGCACTGAAGCTTTCTTT.

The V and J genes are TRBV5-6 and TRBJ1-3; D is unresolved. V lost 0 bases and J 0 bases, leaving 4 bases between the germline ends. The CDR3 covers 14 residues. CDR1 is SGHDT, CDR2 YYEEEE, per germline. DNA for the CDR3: TGTGCCAGCAGCTTGGACACCTCTGGAAACACCATATATTTT. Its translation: CASSLDTSGNTIYF. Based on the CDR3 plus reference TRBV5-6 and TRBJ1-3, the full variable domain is DAGVTQSPTHLIKTRGQQVTLRCSPKSGHDTVSWYQQALGQGPQFIFQYYEEEERQRGNFPDRFSGHQFPNYSSELNVNALLLGDSALYLCASSLDTSGNTIYFGEGSWLTVV.

The CDR3: CASSLATTSGGNEQYF. The CDR3 DNA sequence: TGTGCCAGCAGCTTAGCCACGACTAGCGGGGGGAACGAGCAGTACTTC. This chain connects TRBV7-8 to TRBJ2-7; 13 bases align to TRBD2. V trimming: 0 bases; J trimming: 5 bases; junction bases outside the gene matches: 4. The CDR3 has 16 residues. Germline V gene lookup returns CDR1 SGHVS and CDR2 FQNEAQ.

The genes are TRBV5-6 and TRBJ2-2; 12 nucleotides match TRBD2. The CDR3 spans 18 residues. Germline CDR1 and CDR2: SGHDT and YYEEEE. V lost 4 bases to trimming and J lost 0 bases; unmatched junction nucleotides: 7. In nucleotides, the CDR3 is TGTGCCAGCAGCCAAGGGCCTAGCGGGGGGGCGAACACCGGGGAGCTGTTTTTT. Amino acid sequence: CASSQGPSGGANTGELFF.

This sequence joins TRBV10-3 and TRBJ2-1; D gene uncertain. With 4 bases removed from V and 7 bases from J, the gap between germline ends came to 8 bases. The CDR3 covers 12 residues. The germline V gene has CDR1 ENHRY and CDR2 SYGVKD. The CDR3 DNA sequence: TGTGCCATCAGTGGCTCCGTTAATGAGCAGTTCTTC. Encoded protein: CAISGSVNEQFF.

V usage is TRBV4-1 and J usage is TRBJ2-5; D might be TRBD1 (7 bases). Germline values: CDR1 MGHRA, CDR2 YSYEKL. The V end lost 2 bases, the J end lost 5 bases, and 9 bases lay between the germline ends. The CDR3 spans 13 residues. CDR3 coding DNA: TGCGCCAGCAGCCAATCAGGGGGGGAGACCCAGTACTTC. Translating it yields CASSQSGGETQYF.

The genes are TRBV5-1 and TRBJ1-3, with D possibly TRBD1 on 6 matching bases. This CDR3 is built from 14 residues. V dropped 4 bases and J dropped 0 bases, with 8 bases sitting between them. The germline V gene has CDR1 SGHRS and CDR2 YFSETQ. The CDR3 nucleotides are TGCGCCAGCAGCGAAGGGGGCTCTGGAAACACCATATATTTT. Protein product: CASSEGGSGNTIYF.

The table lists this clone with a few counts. The CDR3 DNA reads as TGTGCCAGCAGCTTGGACAGGGAGGGCTACACCTTC. Protein product: CASSLDREGYTF. This chain joins TRBV28 and TRBJ1-2, with 8 bases fitting TRBD1. This CDR3 contains 12 residues. J gave up 8 bases and V 6 bases, and 5 bases lay outside the gene matches. CDR1 and CDR2 from the germline V gene are MDHEN and SYDVKM.

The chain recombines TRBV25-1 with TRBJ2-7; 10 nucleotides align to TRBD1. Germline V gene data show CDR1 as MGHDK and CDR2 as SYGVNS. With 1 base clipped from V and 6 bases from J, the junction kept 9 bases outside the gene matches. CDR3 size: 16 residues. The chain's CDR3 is CASSELGGQGTLEQYF. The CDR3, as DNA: TGTGCCAGCAGTGAATTAGGGGGACAGGGGACCCTCGAGCAGTACTTC.

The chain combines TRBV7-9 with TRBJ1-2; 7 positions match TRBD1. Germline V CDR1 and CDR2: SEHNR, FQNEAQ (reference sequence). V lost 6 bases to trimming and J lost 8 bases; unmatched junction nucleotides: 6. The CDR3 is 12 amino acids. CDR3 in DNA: TGTGCCAGCAGGGATACAGGGGACGGCTACACCTTC. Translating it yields CASRDTGDGYTF.

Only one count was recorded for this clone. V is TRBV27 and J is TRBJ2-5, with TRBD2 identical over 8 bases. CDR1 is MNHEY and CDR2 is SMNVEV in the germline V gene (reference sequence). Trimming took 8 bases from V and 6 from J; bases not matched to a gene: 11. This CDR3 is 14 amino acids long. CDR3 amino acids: CASGPGGAGQTQYF. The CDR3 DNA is TGTGCCAGCGGACCCGGGGGGGCGGGACAGACCCAGTACTTC.

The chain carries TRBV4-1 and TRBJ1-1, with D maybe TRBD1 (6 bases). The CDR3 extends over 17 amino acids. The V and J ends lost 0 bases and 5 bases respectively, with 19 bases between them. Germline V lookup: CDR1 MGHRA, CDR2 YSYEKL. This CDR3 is CASSQEPPQGQSTEAFF. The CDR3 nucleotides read TGCGCCAGCAGCCAAGAGCCCCCCCAGGGGCAGTCAACTGAAGCTTTCTTT.

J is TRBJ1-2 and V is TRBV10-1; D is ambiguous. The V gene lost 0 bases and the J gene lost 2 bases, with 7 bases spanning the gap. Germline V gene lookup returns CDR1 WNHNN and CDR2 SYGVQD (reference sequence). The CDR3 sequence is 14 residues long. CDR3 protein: CASSESGRNYGYTF. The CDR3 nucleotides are TGCGCCAGCAGTGAGTCAGGCAGAAACTATGGCTACACCTTC.

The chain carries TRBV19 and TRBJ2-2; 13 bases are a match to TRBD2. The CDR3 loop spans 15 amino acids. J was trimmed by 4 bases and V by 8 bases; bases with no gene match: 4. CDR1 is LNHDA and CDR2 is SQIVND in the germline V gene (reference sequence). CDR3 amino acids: CASWTSGGSTGELFF. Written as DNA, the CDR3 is TGTGCCAGTTGGACTAGCGGGGGATCCACCGGGGAGCTGTTTTTT. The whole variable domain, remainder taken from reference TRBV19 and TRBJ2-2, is DGGITQSPKYLFRKEGQNVTLSCEQNLNHDAMYWYRQDPGQGLRLIYYSQIVNDFQKGDIAEGYSVSREKKESFPLTVTSAQKNPTAFYLCASWTSGGSTGELFFGEGSRLTVL.

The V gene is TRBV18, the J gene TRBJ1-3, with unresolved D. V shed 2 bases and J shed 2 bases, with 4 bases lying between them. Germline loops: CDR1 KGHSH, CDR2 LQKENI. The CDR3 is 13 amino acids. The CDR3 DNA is TGTGCCAGCTCACCAGGTGCTGGAAACACCATATATTTT. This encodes CASSPGAGNTIYF. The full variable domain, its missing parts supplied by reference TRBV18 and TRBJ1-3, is NAGVMQNPRHLVRRRGQEARLRCSPMKGHSHVYWYRQLPEEGLKFMVYLQKENIIDESGMPKERFSAEFPKEGPSILRIQQVVRGDSAAYFCASSPGAGNTIYFGEGSWLTVV.

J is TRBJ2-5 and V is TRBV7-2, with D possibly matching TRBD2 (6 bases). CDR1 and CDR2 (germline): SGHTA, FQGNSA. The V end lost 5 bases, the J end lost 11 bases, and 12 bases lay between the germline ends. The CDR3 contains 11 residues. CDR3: CASSPGLPQYF. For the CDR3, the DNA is TGTGCCAGCAGCCCGGGACTCCCTCAGTACTTC.